One T cell receptor (beta chain) is described in this entry. These data originate in a study of blood T cell repertoires in COVID-19. Study summary: Sites across the United States, Italy and Spain contributed samples from acute and convalescent COVID-19. Nucleic acid was either cDNA or gDNA, and it came from T cells, B-cell-depleted T cells, or PBMCs.

Authors' data handling: Estimation of nucleated cell counts relied on the amplification of reference gene primers. Clones were read by immunoSEQ multiplex PCR, and TCRdb kept only the in-frame ones, dropping some. D and trimming were read from the DNA, whereas the V and J calls and clone size are those reported in that table. The repertoire holds some 400,000 clones, with roughly 86% as singletons. CDR1 is MDHEN and CDR2 is SYDVKM in the germline V gene. The V and J ends lost 5 bases and 0 bases, in that order; junction bases with no gene match: 7. The CDR3 runs to 16 residues. This chain uses TRBV28 with TRBJ1-5; 7 bases align to TRBD1. The sequence derives from a human donor with acute or convalescent COVID-19. The donor label of this sample is uncertain. What was sequenced was peripheral blood. For the CDR3, the DNA is TGTGCCAGCAGTGAGGGGGCCATCGTTAGCAATCAGCCCCAGCATTTT. Amino acids: CASSEGAIVSNQPQHF.